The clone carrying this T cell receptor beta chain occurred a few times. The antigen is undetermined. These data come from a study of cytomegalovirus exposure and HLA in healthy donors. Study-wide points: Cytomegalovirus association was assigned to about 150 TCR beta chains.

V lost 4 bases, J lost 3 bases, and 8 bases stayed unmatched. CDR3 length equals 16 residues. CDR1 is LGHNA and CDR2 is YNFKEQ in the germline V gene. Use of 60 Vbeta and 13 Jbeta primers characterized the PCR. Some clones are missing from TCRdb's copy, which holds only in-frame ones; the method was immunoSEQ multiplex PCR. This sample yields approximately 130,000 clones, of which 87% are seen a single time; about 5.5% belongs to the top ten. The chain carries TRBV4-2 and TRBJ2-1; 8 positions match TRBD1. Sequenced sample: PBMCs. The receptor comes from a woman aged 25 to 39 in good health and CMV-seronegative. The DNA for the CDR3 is TGTGCCAGCAGCCTAGACCAGGGACAGGTCTACAATGAGCAGTTCTTC. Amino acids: CASSLDQGQVYNEQFF.